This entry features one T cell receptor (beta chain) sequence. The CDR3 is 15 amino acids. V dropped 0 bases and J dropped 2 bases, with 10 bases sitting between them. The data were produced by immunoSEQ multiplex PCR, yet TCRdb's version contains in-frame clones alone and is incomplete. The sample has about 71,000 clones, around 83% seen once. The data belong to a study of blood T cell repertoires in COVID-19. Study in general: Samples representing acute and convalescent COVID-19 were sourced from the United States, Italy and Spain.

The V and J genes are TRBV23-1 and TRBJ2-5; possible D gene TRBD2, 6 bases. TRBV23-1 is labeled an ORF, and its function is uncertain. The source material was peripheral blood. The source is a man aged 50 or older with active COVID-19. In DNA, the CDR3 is TGCGCCAGCAGTCAATCGCGGAGGGATCAAGAGACCCAGTACTTC. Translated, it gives CASSQSRRDQETQYF.